These T cell receptor beta chains were read from a single sample in a study of CD8 T cells in ankylosing spondylitis. Using its own MiXCR run on the 5' RACE reads, TCRdb lists one record per CDR3 protein. This repertoire shows about 360,000 distinct CDR3 sequences, roughly 20% found once; its top ten account for under 15%. The sample was blood, either unsorted or a sorted T cell fraction (not recorded which). All receptors derive from a male donor with ankylosing spondylitis or in good health (not recorded which). Each CDR3 is given with its conserved first and last residue. The D gene is left open where the match is weak. The size entry is marked missing in some rows and otherwise reads once, few, many or a size class.

D: -; size: -; J: TRBJ2-2; V: TRBV29-1; CDR3: CSVEVAGATGELFF; DNA: TGCAGCGTTGAGGTGGCGGGGGCTACCGGGGAGCTGTTTTTT
D: -; size: -; J: TRBJ1-1; V: TRBV7-9; CDR3: CASSFEPGNTEAFF; DNA: TGTGCCAGCAGCTTTGAGCCCGGGAACACTGAAGCTTTCTTT
D: TRBD1; size: -; J: TRBJ2-7; V: TRBV29-1; CDR3: CSVEEVLGQGSYEQYF; DNA: TGCAGCGTTGAAGAGGTGCTGGGACAGGGCTCCTACGAGCAGTACTTC
D: TRBD1; size: many; J: TRBJ2-7; V: TRBV27; CDR3: CASSYDRGYEQYF; DNA: TGTGCCAGCAGTTACGACAGGGGCTACGAGCAGTACTTC
D: -; size: -; J: TRBJ2-7; V: TRBV15; CDR3: CATSREPAASSYEQYF; DNA: TGTGCCACCAGCAGAGAGCCCGCAGCGAGCTCCTACGAGCAGTACTTC
D: -; size: -; J: TRBJ2-2; V: TRBV20-1; CDR3: CSARDQLRTGVGLDTGELFFF; DNA: -
D: TRBD2; size: -; J: TRBJ2-5; V: TRBV10-3; CDR3: CAISESRGLAGTQETQYF; DNA: TGTGCCATCAGTGAGTCCCGGGGACTAGCGGGGACCCAAGAGACCCAGTACTTC
D: -; size: -; J: TRBJ2-1; V: TRBV7-8; CDR3: CASSNRDRLNEQFF; DNA: TGTGCCAGCAGCAACCGGGACCGTCTGAATGAGCAGTTCTTC
D: -; size: -; J: TRBJ2-7; V: TRBV9; CDR3: CASSPLGGGASEQYF; DNA: TGTGCCAGCAGCCCGCTCGGAGGGGGGGCTTCCGAGCAGTACTTC
D: TRBD2; size: many; J: TRBJ2-3; V: TRBV4-2; CDR3: CASSQVRGGQDTQYF; DNA: TGTGCCAGCAGCCAAGTCCGGGGGGGGCAAGATACGCAGTATTTT
D: -; size: few; J: TRBJ2-2; V: TRBV7-9; CDR3: CASSLLDPGELFF; DNA: TGTGCCAGCAGCTTACTTGATCCCGGGGAGCTGTTTTTT
D: -; size: -; J: TRBJ2-7; V: TRBV4-2; CDR3: CASSQEPGMGFYEQYF; DNA: TGTGCCAGCAGCCAAGAACCCGGTATGGGTTTTTACGAGCAGTACTTC
D: TRBD2; size: -; J: TRBJ2-7; V: TRBV11-2; CDR3: CASSLGTSRYEQYF; DNA: TGTGCCAGCAGCTTAGGGACTAGTAGGTACGAGCAGTACTTC
D: TRBD2; size: few; J: TRBJ2-3; V: TRBV9; CDR3: CASSAGGGIFDTQYF; DNA: TGTGCCAGCAGCGCTGGCGGGGGGATTTTCGATACGCAGTATTTT